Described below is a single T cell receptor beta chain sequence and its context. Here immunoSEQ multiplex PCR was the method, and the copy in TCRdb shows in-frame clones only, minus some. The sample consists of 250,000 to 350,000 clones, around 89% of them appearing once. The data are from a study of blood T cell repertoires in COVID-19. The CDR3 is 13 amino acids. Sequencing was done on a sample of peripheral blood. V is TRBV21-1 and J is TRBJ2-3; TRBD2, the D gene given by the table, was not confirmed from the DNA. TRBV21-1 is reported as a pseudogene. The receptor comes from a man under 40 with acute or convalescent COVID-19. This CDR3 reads CASSKGEGTNPYF. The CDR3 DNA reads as TGTGCCAGCAGCAAAGGCGAAGGGACTAATCCCTATTTT.